The following is a TCR beta chain sequence with its context. The sample carries other DNA sequences with the same CDR3. The sample originates from a study of blood T cell repertoires in COVID-19. Study summary: There were acute and convalescent COVID-19 samples, and they came from the United States, Italy and Spain. T cells, B-cell-depleted T cells, or PBMCs provided the cDNA or gDNA that served as material.

In germline, CDR1 is MNHEY, CDR2 SVGAGI. Trimming removed 6 bases from V and 1 base from J, with 8 bases in between. The CDR3 length is 13 residues. Under the authors' procedure: Nucleated cell number was recorded as an estimate derived from reference gene primer amplification. Repertoires were generated with immunoSEQ multiplex PCR, while TCRdb's copy carries only in-frame clones and drops some. V, J and clone size are those of that table, while D and trimming were read from the DNA. The data hold around 270,000 clones, with around 89% observed a single time. This TCR was recovered from a man aged 35 to 55 with acute or convalescent COVID-19. V gene TRBV6-5 combines with J gene TRBJ2-3; the D is unclear. Sequencing was done on a sample of peripheral blood. The CDR3 here is CASSPPGTDTQYF. For the CDR3, the DNA is TGTGCCAGCAGCCCCCCGGGCACAGATACGCAGTATTTT.